This TCR beta chain was profiled in a study of blood T cell repertoires in COVID-19. Study-wide context: In each case, the material was cDNA or gDNA derived from T cells, B-cell-depleted T cells, or PBMCs.

With 0 bases removed from V and 4 bases from J, the gap between germline ends came to 15 bases. From germline, CDR1 is LGHNA and CDR2 YNFKEQ. The CDR3 extends over 16 amino acids. Using immunoSEQ multiplex PCR, the repertoire was profiled, and TCRdb retains in-frame clones only, with some absent. The data hold roughly 180,000 clones, with around 80% observed a single time. Clinical history reported by participants formed the basis on which cohorts were assigned. The sequence was obtained from a man between 60 and 75 years old who had been exposed to COVID-19. J is TRBJ2-5 and V is TRBV4-2; D perhaps matches TRBD2 (6 bases). The sample taken for sequencing was PBMCs or T cells enriched from blood (not recorded which). CDR3: CASSQEDLGGIETQYF. CDR3 sequence (DNA): TGTGCCAGCAGCCAAGAGGACCTAGGAGGGATAGAGACCCAGTACTTC.